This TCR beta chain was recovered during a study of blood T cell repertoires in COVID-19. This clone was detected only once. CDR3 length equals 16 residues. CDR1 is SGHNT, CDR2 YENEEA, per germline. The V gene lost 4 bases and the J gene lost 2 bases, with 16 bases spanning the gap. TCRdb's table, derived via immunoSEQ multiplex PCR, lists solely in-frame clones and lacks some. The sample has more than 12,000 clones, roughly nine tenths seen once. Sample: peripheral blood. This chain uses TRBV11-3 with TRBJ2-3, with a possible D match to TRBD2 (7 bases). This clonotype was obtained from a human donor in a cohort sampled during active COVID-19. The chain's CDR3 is CASSSGLGGHTDTQYF. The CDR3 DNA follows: TGTGCCAGCAGCTCCGGACTAGGGGGGCACACAGATACGCAGTATTTT.